The 16 T cell receptor beta chains below come from one sample, sequenced in a study of CD8+ T cells in alopecia areata. Sequencing templates came from extracted RNA that was reverse transcribed into cDNA. Measured with immunoSEQ multiplex PCR; TCRdb has only the in-frame clones, and not every one. This table has roughly 200,000 clones, 35% to 40% appearing once. The treatment: oral pan-JAK inhibitor, 5-10 mg twice daily. The sample here was CD4+ T cells sorted from blood, taken around week 30, from a patient treated with tofacitinib. These receptors all come from a human donor with alopecia areata.

The chain carries TRBV11-2 and TRBJ1-2, with a possible D match to TRBD1 (5 bases). The V end lost 5 bases, the J end lost 4 bases, and 14 bases lay between the germline ends. This CDR3 is built from 14 residues. Germline V gene lookup returns CDR1 SGHAT and CDR2 FQNNGV. CDR3 sequence (DNA): TGTGCCAGCAGCCCTGAGTCGAGGGGCTATGGCTACACCTTC. Protein product: CASSPESRGYGYTF.

The chain is built from TRBV2 and TRBJ1-6; D call uncertain. V lost 4 bases, J lost 14 bases, and 9 bases lay in between. The CDR3 consists of 11 residues. Germline loops: CDR1 SNHLY, CDR2 FYNNEI. DNA of the CDR3: TGTGCCAGCAGTGTGAGAACTTCCCTCCACTTT. It translates to CASSVRTSLHF.

This chain joins TRBV14 and TRBJ1-6, with D unclear. The CDR3 is 12 residues long. CDR1 is SGHDN, CDR2 FVKESK, per germline. V lost 6 bases and J lost 6, with 6 bases in between. The CDR3 DNA reads as TGTGCCAGCAGGAGAGGTAATTCACCCCTCCACTTT. As protein: CASRRGNSPLHF.

This clone showed up many times. The chain combines TRBV5-1 with TRBJ2-3, with D tentatively TRBD2 (6 bases). Germline lookup yields CDR1 SGHRS and CDR2 YFSETQ. There are 16 residues in the CDR3. Trimming took 0 bases from V and 4 from J, leaving 15 bases between them. The DNA of the CDR3 is TGCGCCAGCAGCTTGGGTGTGTCGGGAGTTGCAGATACGCAGTATTTT. Amino acids: CASSLGVSGVADTQYF.

The genes are TRBV11-2 and TRBJ2-7; D is perhaps TRBD1 (6 bases). Per the germline V gene, CDR1 is SGHAT and CDR2 is FQNNGV. Trimming pared 3 bases from V and 3 bases from J, leaving 9 bases between. The CDR3 consists of 13 residues. The CDR3 spells CASSFRTDYEQYF. As DNA, the CDR3 is TGTGCCAGCAGCTTCAGGACAGACTACGAGCAGTACTTC. Full variable domain (rest looked up from reference TRBV11-2 and TRBJ2-7): EAGVAQSPRYKIIEKRQSVAFWCNPISGHATLYWYQQILGQGPKLLIQFQNNGVVDDSQLPKDRFSAERLKGVDSTLKIQPAKLEDSAVYLCASSFRTDYEQYFGPGTRLTVT.

V usage is TRBV19 and J usage is TRBJ2-7; D gene unclear. Trimming cost V 2 bases and J 4 bases, with 15 bases left between them. The CDR3 totals 15 residues. The germline V gene has CDR1 LNHDA and CDR2 SQIVND (reference sequence). The CDR3 protein is CASSIRALQGYEQYF. CDR3 sequence (DNA): TGTGCCAGTAGTATACGGGCTCTCCAAGGTTACGAGCAGTACTTC.

The chain combines TRBV29-1 with TRBJ2-2; D might be TRBD1 (6 bases). The germline V gene encodes CDR1 SQVTM and CDR2 ANQGSEA. This CDR3 comprises 15 residues. The V end lost 5 bases, the J end lost 0 bases, and 13 bases lay between the germline ends. The CDR3 loop is CSVRFGGPNTGELFF. The CDR3 DNA reads TGCAGCGTTCGATTTGGGGGCCCGAACACCGGGGAGCTGTTTTTT.

This clone has only a few counts. This rearrangement joins TRBV5-1 to TRBJ2-3; 7 nucleotides match TRBD1. CDR1 is SGHRS, CDR2 YFSETQ, per germline. J lost 2 bases, V lost 5 bases, and 5 bases had no gene match. The CDR3 consists of 14 residues. The CDR3 is CASRTGVITDTQYF. DNA for the CDR3: TGCGCCAGCAGAACAGGGGTAATCACAGATACGCAGTATTTT. Based on the CDR3 plus reference TRBV5-1 and TRBJ2-3, the full variable domain is KAGVTQTPRYLIKTRGQQVTLSCSPISGHRSVSWYQQTPGQGLQFLFEYFSETQRNKGNFPGRFSGRQFSNSRSEMNVSTLELGDSALYLCASRTGVITDTQYFGPGTRLTVL.

The chain joins TRBV5-6 to TRBJ2-3, with D tentatively TRBD2 (6 bases). The CDR3 length is 17 residues. V dropped 4 bases and J dropped 8 bases, with 26 bases sitting between them. In germline, CDR1 is SGHDT, CDR2 YYEEEE. CDR3 protein: CASSGGLRDRLGGTQYF. The CDR3 bases are TGTGCCAGCAGCGGAGGCCTCCGGGACCGCCTCGGGGGTACGCAGTATTTT.

V and J are TRBV7-8 and TRBJ2-7, with TRBD2 matching 7 bases. This CDR3 comprises 14 residues. Germline V CDR1 and CDR2: SGHVS, FQNEAQ. V dropped 0 bases and J dropped 7; count of bases not matched to a gene: 6. In DNA form, the CDR3 reads TGTGCCAGCAGCTTAGCGGGAGGGCCTTTGGAGCAGTACTTC. Its translation: CASSLAGGPLEQYF.

The chain recombines TRBV30 with TRBJ2-3; D might be TRBD2 (5 bases). This CDR3 spans 12 amino acids. V lost 4 bases, J lost 7 bases, and 12 bases lay in between. CDR1 is GTSNPN, CDR2 SVGIG, per germline (reference sequence). CDR3 protein: CAWTERGYTQYF. CDR3 DNA: TGTGCCTGGACTGAACGGGGTTATACGCAGTATTTT.

V usage is TRBV27 and J usage is TRBJ2-2; D unclear. Per the germline V gene, CDR1 is MNHEY and CDR2 is SMNVEV (reference sequence). Trimming left V 4 bases short and J 5 bases short, with 11 bases between. This CDR3 has 14 residues. In nucleotides, the CDR3 is TGTGCCAGCAGTTCTCAGCCTGGGACCGGGGAGCTGTTTTTT. Residues: CASSSQPGTGELFF.

In this sample, this clone turned up a few times. This rearrangement joins TRBV30 to TRBJ1-1; a weak D match, TRBD1 (5 bases). CDR3 length: 14 residues. Trimming cost V 0 bases and J 6 bases, with 14 bases left between them. Germline CDR1 and CDR2: GTSNPN and SVGIG (reference sequence). CDR3 region: CAWSVRTPGAEAFF. The CDR3 bases are TGTGCCTGGAGTGTAAGGACACCGGGCGCTGAAGCTTTCTTT.

This clone occurred a few times. This chain connects TRBV7-8 to TRBJ2-3, with 10 nucleotides matching TRBD2. Trimming took 4 bases from V and 4 from J; bases not matched to a gene: 8. The CDR3 runs to 16 residues. CDR1 and CDR2 from the germline V gene are SGHVS and FQNEAQ. The CDR3 nucleotides read TGTGCCAGCAGCTCCGCTCGGACTAGCGGAGCAGATACGCAGTATTTT. This sequence encodes CASSSARTSGADTQYF.

This rearrangement joins TRBV10-3 to TRBJ2-3; 10 bases map to TRBD2. CDR3 length equals 16 residues. Trimming removed 6 bases from V and 7 bases from J; junction bases left unmatched: 13. Per the germline V gene, CDR1 is ENHRY and CDR2 is SYGVKD. As DNA, the CDR3 is TGTGCCATCAGCGAGGGAAAAGCGGGGGGGCAGCATACGCAGTATTTT. It encodes CAISEGKAGGQHTQYF.

V usage is TRBV5-1 and J usage is TRBJ2-5; 14 nucleotides line up with TRBD2. V shed 4 bases and J 5 bases; nucleotides not matched to a gene: 10. Germline V gene sequence: CDR1 SGHRS, CDR2 YFSETQ. The CDR3 is made up of 17 amino acids. As DNA, the CDR3 is TGCGCCAGCAGCCCCCGACTAGCGGGAGGGCCGGGGGAGACCCAGTACTTC. This translates into CASSPRLAGGPGETQYF. The whole variable domain, filled in from reference TRBV5-1 and TRBJ2-5, reads KAGVTQTPRYLIKTRGQQVTLSCSPISGHRSVSWYQQTPGQGLQFLFEYFSETQRNKGNFPGRFSGRQFSNSRSEMNVSTLELGDSALYLCASSPRLAGGPGETQYFGPGTRLLVL.